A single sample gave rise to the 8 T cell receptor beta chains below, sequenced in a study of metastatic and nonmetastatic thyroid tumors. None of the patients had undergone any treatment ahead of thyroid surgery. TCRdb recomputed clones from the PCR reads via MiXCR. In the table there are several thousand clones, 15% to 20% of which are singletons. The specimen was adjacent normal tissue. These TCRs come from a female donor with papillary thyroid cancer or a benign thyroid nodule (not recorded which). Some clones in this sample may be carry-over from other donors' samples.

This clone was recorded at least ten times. DNA for the CDR3: TGTGCCAGCAGTTTCAGCTCCGGGACTCAAGAGACCCAGTACTTC. Residues: CASSFSSGTQETQYF. This sequence joins TRBV27 and TRBJ2-5; weak D call: TRBD2 (6 bases). V was trimmed by 3 bases and J by 2 bases, leaving 13 bases between them. Germline loops: CDR1 MNHEY, CDR2 SMNVEV (reference sequence). The CDR3 runs to 15 residues.

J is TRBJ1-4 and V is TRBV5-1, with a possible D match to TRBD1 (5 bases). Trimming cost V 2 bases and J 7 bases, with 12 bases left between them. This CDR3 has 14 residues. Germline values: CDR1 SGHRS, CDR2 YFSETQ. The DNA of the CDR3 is TGCGCCAGCAGCTTAACAGGCGGGGCTGAAAAACTGTTTTTT. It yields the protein CASSLTGGAEKLFF. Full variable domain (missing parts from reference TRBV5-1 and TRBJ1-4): KAGVTQTPRYLIKTRGQQVTLSCSPISGHRSVSWYQQTPGQGLQFLFEYFSETQRNKGNFPGRFSGRQFSNSRSEMNVSTLELGDSALYLCASSLTGGAEKLFFGSGTQLSVL.

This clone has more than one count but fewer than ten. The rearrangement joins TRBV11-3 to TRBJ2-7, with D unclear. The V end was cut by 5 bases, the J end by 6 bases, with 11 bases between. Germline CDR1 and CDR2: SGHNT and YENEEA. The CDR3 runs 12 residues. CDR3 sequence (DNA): TGTGCCAGCAGCCTGTCCAGTCTCGAGCAGTACTTC. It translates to CASSLSSLEQYF.

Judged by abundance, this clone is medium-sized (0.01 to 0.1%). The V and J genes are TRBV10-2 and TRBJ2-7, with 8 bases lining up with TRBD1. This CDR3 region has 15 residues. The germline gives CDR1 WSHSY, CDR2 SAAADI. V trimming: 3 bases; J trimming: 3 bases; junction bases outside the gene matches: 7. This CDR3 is CASSDRTGNNYEQYF. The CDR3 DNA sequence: TGCGCCAGCAGTGACCGGACAGGGAACAACTACGAGCAGTACTTC.

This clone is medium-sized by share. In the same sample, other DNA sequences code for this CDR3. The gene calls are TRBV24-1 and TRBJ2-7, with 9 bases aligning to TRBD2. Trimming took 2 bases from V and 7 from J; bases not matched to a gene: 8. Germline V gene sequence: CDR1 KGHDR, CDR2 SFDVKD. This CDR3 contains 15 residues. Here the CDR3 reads CATSDSDGLAQEQYF. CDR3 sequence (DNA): TGTGCCACCAGTGATTCGGATGGACTAGCGCAAGAGCAGTACTTC.

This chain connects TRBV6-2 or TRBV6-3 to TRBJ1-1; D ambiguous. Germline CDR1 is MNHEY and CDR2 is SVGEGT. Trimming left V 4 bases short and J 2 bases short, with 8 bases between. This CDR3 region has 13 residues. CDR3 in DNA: TGTGCCAGCAGTTTTACAGTCAACACTGAAGCTTTCTTT. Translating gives CASSFTVNTEAFF.

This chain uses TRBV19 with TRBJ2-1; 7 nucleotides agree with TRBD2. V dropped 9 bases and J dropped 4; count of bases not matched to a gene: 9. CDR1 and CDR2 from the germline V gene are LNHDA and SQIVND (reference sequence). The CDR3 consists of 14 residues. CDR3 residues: CASQTGTTYNEQFF. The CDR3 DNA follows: TGTGCCAGCCAAACCGGGACTACTTACAATGAGCAGTTCTTC. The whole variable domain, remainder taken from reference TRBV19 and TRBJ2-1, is DGGITQSPKYLFRKEGQNVTLSCEQNLNHDAMYWYRQDPGQGLRLIYYSQIVNDFQKGDIAEGYSVSREKKESFPLTVTSAQKNPTAFYLCASQTGTTYNEQFFGPGTRLTVL.

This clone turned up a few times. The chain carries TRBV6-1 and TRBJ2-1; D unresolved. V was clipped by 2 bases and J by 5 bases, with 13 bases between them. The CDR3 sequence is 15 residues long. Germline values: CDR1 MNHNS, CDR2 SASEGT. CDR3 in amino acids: CASSEWAIGHNEQFF. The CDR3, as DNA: TGTGCCAGCAGTGAATGGGCTATCGGACACAATGAGCAGTTCTTC.